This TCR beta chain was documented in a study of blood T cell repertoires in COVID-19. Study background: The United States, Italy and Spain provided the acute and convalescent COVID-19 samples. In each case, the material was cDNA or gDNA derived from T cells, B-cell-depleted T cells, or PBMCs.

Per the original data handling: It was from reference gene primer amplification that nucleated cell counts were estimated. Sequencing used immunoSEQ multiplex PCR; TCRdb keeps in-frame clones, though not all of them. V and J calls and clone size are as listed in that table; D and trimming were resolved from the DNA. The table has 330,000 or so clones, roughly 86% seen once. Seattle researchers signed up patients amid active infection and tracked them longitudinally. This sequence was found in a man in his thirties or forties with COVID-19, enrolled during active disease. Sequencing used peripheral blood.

This chain's CDR3 is CASLDRAYNEKLFF. In DNA form, the CDR3 reads TGTGCCAGCCTCGACAGGGCGTATAATGAAAAACTGTTTTTT. The chain is built from TRBV2 and TRBJ1-4, with 7 bases that match TRBD1. V was pared by 8 bases and J by 4 bases, with 7 bases of the junction left unmatched. The CDR3 is 14 amino acids. Germline-derived CDR1 and CDR2 are SNHLY and FYNNEI.